This T cell receptor beta chain was recorded in a study of blood T cell repertoires in COVID-19. As originally analysed: Scientists estimated how many nucleated cells there were by amplifying reference gene primers. Repertoires were generated with immunoSEQ multiplex PCR, while TCRdb's copy carries only in-frame clones and drops some. V, J and clone size reflect that table, while D and trimming were determined from the DNA. In the table there are roughly 200,000 clones, 65% to 85% of which are singletons. Germline V gene data show CDR1 as SGHNT and CDR2 as YYREEE (reference sequence). The trim removed 4 bases at V and 7 bases at J, leaving 7 bases unmatched. There are 13 residues in the CDR3.

Sequencing input: peripheral blood. The receptor comes from a woman older than 75 with acute or convalescent COVID-19. The chain joins TRBV5-4 to TRBJ1-1; 7 bases match TRBD1. CDR3 protein: CASSRAGGFEAFF. For the CDR3, the DNA is TGTGCCAGCAGCCGTGCAGGGGGGTTTGAAGCTTTCTTT.